The next 13 T cell receptor beta chains were all read from a single sample in a study of T cells in Graves' hyperthyroidism and ophthalmopathy. Amplification targeted TCR beta CDR3 regions from RNA transcripts. Initially, a first-round RT-PCR of the TCR CDR3 employed the HTBI primer set. Each CDR3 protein is one row after TCRdb ran MiXCR on the multiplex PCR reads. The table lists hundreds of thousands of distinct CDR3 sequences, 38% of them singletons. Sample: blood. The origin of the receptors is a man between 18 and 29 years old with Graves' hyperthyroidism.

This clonotype has just a few counts. The chain uses TRBV12-3 or TRBV12-4 and TRBJ2-5; D may be TRBD1 or TRBD2 (5 bases each). Trimming removed 5 bases from V and 5 bases from J, with 15 bases in between. This CDR3 comprises 14 residues. Here the CDR3 DNA reads TGTGCCAGCAGTCTGGGACCCTACCTTGAGACCCAGTACTTC. Protein: CASSLGPYLETQYF.

The table lists this clonotype with a few counts. The chain carries TRBV7-2 and TRBJ2-7; 9 nucleotides match TRBD1. V was pared by 5 bases and J by 4 bases, with 9 bases of the junction left unmatched. Per the germline V gene, CDR1 is SGHTA and CDR2 is FQGNSA. CDR3 length: 15 residues. The CDR3 here is CASSPGGTGKYEQYF. DNA for the CDR3: TGTGCCAGCAGCCCAGGGGGGACAGGGAAGTACGAGCAGTACTTC. Full variable domain (rest looked up from reference TRBV7-2 and TRBJ2-7): GAGVSQSPSNKVTEKGKDVELRCDPISGHTALYWYRQSLGQGLEFLIYFQGNSAPDKSGLPSDRFSAERTGGSVSTLTIQRTQQEDSAVYLCASSPGGTGKYEQYFGPGTRLTVT.

This rearrangement joins TRBV5-1 to TRBJ2-7; 7 nucleotides align to TRBD2. CDR1 SGHRS and CDR2 YFSETQ come from the germline V gene. The length of the CDR3 is 16 residues. Losses at the gene ends were 4 bases for V and 4 bases for J; bases not matched to a gene: 14. The DNA for the CDR3 is TGCGCCAGCAGCCAAGATCTAGCGGAACCGGGGTACGAGCAGTACTTC. Its protein is CASSQDLAEPGYEQYF.

In this sample, this clonotype turned up many times. V and J are TRBV19 and TRBJ1-6; no reliable D call. Germline V gives CDR1 LNHDA, CDR2 SQIVND (reference sequence). The CDR3 totals 13 residues. V lost 1 base to trimming and J lost 10 bases, with 8 bases between them. The CDR3 spells CASSIVDGSPLHF. The CDR3 coding sequence is TGTGCCAGTAGTATAGTCGACGGATCACCCCTCCACTTT.

This clonotype was recorded many times. The CDR3, as DNA: TGTGCCAGCAGCTCCGGGACAGAAGAGACCCAGTACTTC. Translation gives CASSSGTEETQYF. This chain joins TRBV7-9 and TRBJ2-5; TRBD1 aligns across 7 bases. The CDR3 covers 13 residues. Germline V CDR1 and CDR2: SEHNR, FQNEAQ (reference sequence). The J segment lost 3 bases and the V segment lost 4 bases, leaving 2 bases of the junction unmatched. Drawing the rest from reference TRBV7-9 and TRBJ2-5, the complete variable domain is DTGVSQNPRHKITKRGQNVTFRCDPISEHNRLYWYRQTLGQGPEFLTYFQNEAQLEKSRLLSDRFSAERPKGSFSTLEIQRTEQGDSAMYLCASSSGTEETQYFGPGTRLLVL.

This chain connects TRBV2 to TRBJ2-5, with D possibly being TRBD1 (6 bases). The V and J ends lost 5 bases and 4 bases respectively, with 14 bases between them. The V gene's germline CDR1 is SNHLY and CDR2 FYNNEI. The CDR3 is 14 amino acids. DNA for the CDR3: TGTGCCAGCAGTACCCAGGGGCTCGGAGAGACCCAGTACTTC. Protein: CASSTQGLGETQYF.

Ten or more counts support this clonotype. The chain couples TRBV7-3 to TRBJ2-6; perhaps D is TRBD1 or TRBD2 (5 bases each). The CDR3 has 17 residues. Germline V gene data show CDR1 as SGHTA and CDR2 as FQGTGA. V lost 4 bases and J 3 bases, leaving 16 bases between the germline ends. CDR3 residues: CASSSGTPVGGANVLTF. CDR3 nucleotide sequence: TGTGCCAGCAGCTCCGGGACCCCGGTCGGTGGGGCCAACGTCCTGACTTTC.

This clonotype was seen more than once but under ten times. The chain couples TRBV29-1 to TRBJ2-3; 8 bases map to TRBD2. The CDR3 is 14 residues long. Germline trimming cut 4 bases from V and 3 bases from J; bases unmatched to any gene: 6. The germline V gene has CDR1 SQVTM and CDR2 ANQGSEA. In DNA form, the CDR3 reads TGCAGCGTTGTAGGACTAGCTCAAACAGATACGCAGTATTTT. This gives the protein CSVVGLAQTDTQYF.

The CDR3 DNA follows: TGTGCTAGTGCCCTCGACAGGGGCACTGAAGCTTTCTTT. This translates into CASALDRGTEAFF. This chain uses TRBV12-3 or TRBV12-4 with TRBJ1-1; TRBD1 agrees at 8 bases. This CDR3 has 13 residues.

The genes are TRBV11-2 and TRBJ2-1, with TRBD2 identical over 11 bases. This CDR3 has 13 amino acids. Germline V gene lookup returns CDR1 SGHAT and CDR2 FQNNGV. V lost 5 bases, J lost 9 bases, and 3 bases stayed unmatched. CDR3 sequence reads: CASSTTSGSEQFF. Here the CDR3 DNA reads TGTGCCAGCAGCACTACTAGCGGGAGTGAGCAGTTCTTC.

The rearrangement uses TRBV11-2 and TRBJ1-6, with 7 bases fitting TRBD1. The germline gives CDR1 SGHAT, CDR2 FQNNGV. The CDR3 has 18 residues. J lost 0 bases, V lost 6 bases, and 11 bases had no gene match. The CDR3 sequence: CASRTSGGLSSYNSPLHF. For the CDR3, the DNA is TGTGCCAGCAGGACCTCAGGGGGACTGAGCTCCTATAATTCACCCCTCCACTTT.

On this clonotype itself: The junction and the germline gene differ at one end; a read error may be behind it. The chain recombines TRBV24-1 with TRBJ2-7; D is unresolved. Germline V gene sequence: CDR1 KGHDR, CDR2 SFDVKD. There are 13 residues in the CDR3. The CDR3 is CASSSGPNTRQYF. The CDR3 DNA sequence: TGTGCCAGCAGTTCCGGACCAAATACCAGGCAGTACTTC.

At least ten counts were recorded for this clonotype. V and J are TRBV10-3 and TRBJ1-2; TRBD1 matches 7 bases. Germline trimming cut 3 bases from V and 4 bases from J; bases unmatched to any gene: 2. This CDR3 has 13 amino acids. Germline values: CDR1 ENHRY, CDR2 SYGVKD. The CDR3 region has the DNA TGTGCCATCAGTGAATGGGACAGCTATGGCTACACCTTC. Translating gives CAISEWDSYGYTF.